This TCR beta chain originates from a study of Ad26.COV2.S vaccination and SARS-CoV-2 variants. In the case of this clone: Its antigen is unidentified. The sample carries other DNA sequences with the same CDR3.

Sequencing used immunoSEQ multiplex PCR; TCRdb keeps in-frame clones, though not all of them. The table includes fewer than 500,000 clones, around 90% detected once. General study results and limits: Those who received vaccine or placebo ended up with similar non-spike TCR breadth. Responses of spike-specific T cells (both CD8+ and CD4+) reportedly showed substantial breadth after vaccination. Placebo recipients had lower spike-specific TCR breadth than vaccine recipients.

Specified treatment: 19 received Ad26.COV2.S at low or high dose, single or two shots; about five received placebo; per-sample allocation not given. Collection of samples fell on day 63 after the first vaccine or placebo injection. The sample consisted of peripheral blood, taken in a trial of Ad26.COV2.S vaccine versus placebo. The TCR originated in a person aged 18-65 years who received the Ad26.COV2.S COVID-19 vaccine or a placebo.

CDR3 bases: TGTGCCAGCAGCTTGGGGGTGAGCAATCAGCCCCAGCATTTT. Residues: CASSLGVSNQPQHF. The chain joins TRBV5-6 to TRBJ1-5; no firm D call. The CDR3 contains 14 residues. Germline V lookup: CDR1 SGHDT, CDR2 YYEEEE. The V gene lost 0 bases and the J gene lost 1 base, with 5 bases spanning the gap.